This TCR beta chain was obtained from a study of cytomegalovirus exposure and HLA in healthy donors listed by TCRdb under 2017. For context, the study as a whole: An earlier analysis of under 600 of the donors reported approximately 270 Gb of sequence data and 117 million unique TCR beta sequences from about 179 million T cells. A later analysis re-analyzed previously published TCR beta repertoires from 650 to 800 donors and added high-resolution HLA genotyping to study TCR occurrence patterns. Rather than drawing on any new phenotypic data, the later analysis identified candidate immune exposures from TCR beta sequences and the way those sequences occurred across donors. Along with the approximately 650-subject first cohort, a separate validation cohort of approximately 110 different subjects was used. Class I and class II HLA loci were covered by the typing at four-digit resolution. A later genetic analysis used genome-wide SNP genotypes for about 65% of the roughly 670 donors, treating that subset as a discovery cohort. The study used immunosequencing to profile the T cell repertoires of 670 or so subjects and linked those repertoires to cytomegalovirus serostatus. To predict cytomegalovirus infection status, the study brought together high-throughput TCR immunosequencing, statistical association of individual TCRs with disease status, and machine learning. An early release covering roughly 640 HLA-typed donors comprised roughly 300 gigabases of sequencing data and roughly 86 million unique TCR sequences. Typing coverage varied by locus: roughly 629-640 donors for A, B, C, DRB1 and DQB1; roughly 560 for DQA1; more than 600 for DPA1; about 450 for DPB1. The study aimed to test whether signatures of past pathogen exposure could be identified by cataloging public T cell receptors. Donor age, sex, ethnicity and CMV serostatus were compiled together with the repertoire data. Among 398 genotyped donors of the cohort, an average of around 240,000 unique TCR beta nucleotide sequences were sequenced per donor, 15% to 20% of them non-productive. Of the roughly 400 genotyped donors, approximately 83% fell in the genetic ancestry cluster associated with self-reported Caucasian donors. An earlier analysis of several hundred of the donors applied high-throughput TCR beta sequencing to assess whether each TCR beta V gene segment acted as functional or pseudogenic. Every repertoire in the discovery cohort had been generated on one and the same sequencing platform. Roughly 5 DR-DQ haplotypes were treated as single units for association and clustering because of strong linkage in the cohort.

Comments on this clone: Its antigen target is currently unknown. Per-base quality was not reported, and no clone a single base away is much larger than it.

General findings and caveats noted by the study authors: Only TCR beta chains were sequenced in this cohort, and the absence of alpha or paired-chain data limited detectable features. In a later genetic analysis, a missense DCLRE1C variant was associated with V-gene and J-gene trimming of TCR beta chains, and the association was replicated in an independent cohort. While some public TCRs were present in many individuals, most TCR sequences turned up only very rarely across donors. In a later genetic analysis, fewer N-insertions in productive TCRs were reported among donors in an Asian-associated ancestry cluster than the approximately 670-donor mean. At a false discovery rate of 0.05, a later analysis linked around 17,000 TCR beta sequences to specific HLA alleles. In a later analysis, the rate of TCR association differed among HLA loci, with DRB1 alleles having the most associated TCRs and HLA-C alleles having the fewest. A few of the identified cytomegalovirus-associated TCR beta chains were confirmed in vitro to be specific for cytomegalovirus antigens. Some IMGT-functional V segments, including TRBV6-2 and TRBV6-3, could not be distinguished by the 87-base-pair reads and were therefore excluded. A cluster of highly shared sequence variants was judged likely to represent a technical artifact of the sequencing pipeline. HLA typing was unavailable for some donors at each locus, so association tests used only the typed subset. Most CMV-associated TCR beta chains appeared to be HLA-restricted in a later analysis, and the HLA associations seemed to be driven largely by CMV exposure. The presence/absence analyses assumed that sequencing depth was roughly uniform across donors, and that assumption may not be true. Seventeen rarely observed V segments, including chromosome 9 orphons, were excluded from the earlier analysis of 550 to 700 of the donors because counts were too low. When HLA alleles, especially DR and DQ, strongly co-occurred, attributing TCR associations to individual alleles was difficult. Broadly in line with IMGT annotations, most TCR beta V segments showed up in productive rearrangements about 87% or about 30% of the time in an earlier analysis of approximately 640 of the donors. A further reported finding was that TCR beta sequences accurately predicted the HLA-A and HLA-B alleles for most subjects in the first cohort. The classifier was reported to diagnose cytomegalovirus status with high specificity and sensitivity in both the original and validation cohorts. The authors suggested that the approach could potentially be extended to other disease states and immunological phenotypes. Correlated functional status among segregating V segments might be attributable to linkage disequilibrium, but an unknown experimental factor could not be ruled out. CMV serostatus was the only immune exposure information available for the cohort. In a later analysis, HLA-associated TCR beta chains were found to be more clonally expanded and to have lower generation probabilities than equally common non-associated chains. According to a later analysis, parvovirus B19, influenza, CMV and Epstein-Barr virus appeared linked to several top co-occurrence clusters. The study listed approximately 150 TCR beta chains as associated with cytomegalovirus.

From the germline V gene, CDR1 is MNHEY and CDR2 is SVGAGI. Trimmed from V: 0 bases; trimmed from J: 4 bases; junction bases lacking a gene match: 2. The CDR3, from cysteine to phenylalanine, totals 15 residues. Only the CDR3 region is kept as DNA, spanning 45 bases read in frame from base 1. Library creation used the immunoSEQ multiplex PCR assay. The multiplex PCR relied on a mix of 60 forward primers for TCR Vbeta segments and 13 reverse primers for TCR Jbeta segments. A multiplex PCR assay on genomic DNA amplified the CDR3 region of rearranged TCR beta genes. The Illumina HiSeq System was used to sequence the amplified TCR beta libraries as 87-base-pair reads. In the source study's methods: A later analysis counted 75 million to 100 million unique TCR beta chains across the 690 or so repertoires, and 9.5 million to 11 million of these chains were shared by at least two donors. A nearest-neighbor algorithm error-corrected the raw reads and collapsed the reads into unique sequences, merging closely related sequences to remove PCR and sequencing errors. To assign V, D and J gene segments, CDR3 sequences were aligned to IMGT reference sequences. For a sequence to be retained, a match of at least six nucleotides to both a V gene segment and a J gene segment was required. A rearrangement was called productive if the CDR3 had no stop codons and remained in frame with V and J, and every other rearrangement was called non-productive. Following IMGT convention, CDR3 was defined as the stretch from the second conserved V-encoded cysteine up to the conserved J-encoded phenylalanine. In an earlier analysis of around 570 of the donors, sequences lacking an unambiguous match to a single V gene segment were excluded. In an earlier analysis of 587 of the donors, V segments were called functional above 56.7% productive rearrangements and were called segregating when the between-donor standard deviation exceeded 5%. A statistical classification framework was developed to diagnose cytomegalovirus status using the catalog of TCR beta chain sequences. A later analysis assigned V and J genes by comparing TCR nucleotide sequences with IMGT/GENE-DB human TR gene sequences. The TCRdist pipeline was used in a later analysis to assign CDR3 sequences and most-parsimonious VDJ recombination scenarios. A later analysis defined each TCR beta chain by its CDR3 amino acid sequence plus V-gene family, and excluded reads lacking a unique V-gene family. As a way to deal with suspected cross-contamination and a sequencing artifact, a later analysis dropped roughly 600 nucleotide sequences that were highly shared and had low generation probability. In a later analysis, a clonal expansion index was calculated for each public chain from normalized within-repertoire ranks of inferred template counts. Generation probabilities in a later analysis came from a VDJ recombination model fitted to out-of-frame rearrangements, and those results were checked against IGoR. In a later analysis, hypergeometric tests were used to score TCR-TCR, TCR-HLA and TCR-CMV co-occurrence, with a repertoire-size bias correction applied to TCR pairs. A later analysis estimated false discovery rates by permuting HLA or CMV assignments 20 times. In a later analysis, co-occurring TCRs were grouped using DBSCAN, with TCRdist sequence similarity added in when clustering inside HLA-allele-positive subsets. Repertoires with fewer than 30,000 or more than 120,000 public chains, plus five repertoires with anomalous nucleotide sharing, were excluded from co-occurrence clustering. The table was pulled from immuneACCESS by TCRdb, which kept in-frame rearrangements only. Such tables lose some clones; where checked, under half of the loss comes from unresolved V genes, and the rest has no known cause. That table is the source of V, J and clone size, and D and trimming were worked out from the DNA. The sample yields some 76,000 clones; just over 85% were counted once. 2% of the sample comes from the top ten.

The cohort comprised 666 healthy bone marrow donors. At the time of sampling, all cohort members were nominally healthy, though unrecorded immune exposures were likely present. The donor was CMV seronegative and belonged to the group of 320 or so seronegative cohort members. A peripheral blood sample was provided by each donor, and peripheral blood mononuclear cells were used for TCR beta sequencing. The Qiagen DNeasy Blood Extraction Kit was used to extract genomic DNA from the blood cell samples. The receptor was derived from a woman in her thirties in good health and CMV-seronegative. The V and J segments used are TRBV6-5 and TRBJ2-1, with 8 middle bases fitting TRBD2. The sample taken for sequencing was PBMCs. This receptor has the CDR3 CASSYSGTRYNEQFF. The nucleotide sequence is TGTGCCAGCAGTTACTCCGGGACTAGGTACAATGAGCAGTTCTTC.